The T cell receptor (beta chain) described here comes from a study of shared clonotypes between healthy human individuals. Naive CD8 isolation took CD45RO-negative cells positively selected for CCR7 and excluded terminally differentiated effector memory CD45RA+ cells. Libraries were prepared by immunoSEQ multiplex PCR; TCRdb keeps only in-frame clonotypes and omits some of them. This sample has about 580,000 clones, with roughly 98% found just once. The sequence derives from a man aged 30 to 39 in good health. Sequenced material: naive CD8+ T cells sorted from blood.

The CDR3 is CASSEFGSRDTQYF. The CDR3, as DNA: TGTGCCAGCAGTGAATTCGGAAGTAGGGATACGCAGTATTTT. The chain couples TRBV25-1 to TRBJ2-3; D is undetermined. V was cut by 1 base and J by 6 bases, with 11 bases left in between. The CDR3 totals 14 residues. CDR1 and CDR2 from the germline V gene are MGHDK and SYGVNS.